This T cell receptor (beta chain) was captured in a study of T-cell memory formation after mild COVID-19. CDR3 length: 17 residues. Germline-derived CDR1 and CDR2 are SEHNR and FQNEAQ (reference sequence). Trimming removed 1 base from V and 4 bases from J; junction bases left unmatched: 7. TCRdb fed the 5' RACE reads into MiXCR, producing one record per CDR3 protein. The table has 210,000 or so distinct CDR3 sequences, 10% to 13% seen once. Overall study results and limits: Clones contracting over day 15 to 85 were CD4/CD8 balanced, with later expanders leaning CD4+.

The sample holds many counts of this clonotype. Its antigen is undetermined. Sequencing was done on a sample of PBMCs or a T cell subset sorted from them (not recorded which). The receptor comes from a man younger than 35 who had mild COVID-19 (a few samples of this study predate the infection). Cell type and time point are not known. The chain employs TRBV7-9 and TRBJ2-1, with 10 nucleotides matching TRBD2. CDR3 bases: TGTGCCAGCAGCTTAGGAGTTTCTAGCGGGGGATACAATGAGCAGTTCTTC. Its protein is CASSLGVSSGGYNEQFF.